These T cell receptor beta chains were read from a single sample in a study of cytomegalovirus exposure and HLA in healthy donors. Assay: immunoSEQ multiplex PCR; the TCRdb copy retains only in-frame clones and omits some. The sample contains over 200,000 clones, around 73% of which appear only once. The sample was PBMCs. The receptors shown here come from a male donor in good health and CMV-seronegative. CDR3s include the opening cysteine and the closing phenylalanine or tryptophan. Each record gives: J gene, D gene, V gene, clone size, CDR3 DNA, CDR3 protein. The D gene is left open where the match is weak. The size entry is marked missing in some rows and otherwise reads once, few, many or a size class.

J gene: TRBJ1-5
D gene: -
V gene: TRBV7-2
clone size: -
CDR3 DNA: TGTGCCAGCAGCCCCCGGGCCGGCGGGGTGGAGCCCCAGCATTTT
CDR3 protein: CASSPRAGGVEPQHF

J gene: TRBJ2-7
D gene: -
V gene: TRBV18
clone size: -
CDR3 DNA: TGTGCCAGCTCACCACTAACGCAGAACTCCTACGAGCAGTACTTC
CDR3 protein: CASSPLTQNSYEQYF

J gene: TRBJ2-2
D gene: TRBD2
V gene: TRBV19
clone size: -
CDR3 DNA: TGTGCCAGTAGTATAACTAGCGGGATGACCGGGGAGCTGTTTTTT
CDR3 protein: CASSITSGMTGELFF

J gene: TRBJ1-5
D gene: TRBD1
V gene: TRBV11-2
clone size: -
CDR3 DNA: TGTGCCAGCAGCGAAAGGACAGGGGGCAATCAGCCCCAGCATTTT
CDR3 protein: CASSERTGGNQPQHF

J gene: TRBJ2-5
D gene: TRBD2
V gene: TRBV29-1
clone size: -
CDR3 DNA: TGCAGCGTTGAAGGGGCCCAGCGGGAGAATAGAGAGACCCAGTACTTC
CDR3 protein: CSVEGAQRENRETQYF

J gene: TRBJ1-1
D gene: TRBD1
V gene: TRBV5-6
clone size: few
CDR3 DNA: TGTGCCAGCAGACTTGGACAGGGGTATGCTGAAGCTTTCTTT
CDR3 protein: CASRLGQGYAEAFF

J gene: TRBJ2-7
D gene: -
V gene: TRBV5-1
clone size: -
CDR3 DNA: TGCGCCAGCAGCTTGGTAGCAGGGGGGACCTACGAGCAGTACTTC
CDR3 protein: CASSLVAGGTYEQYF

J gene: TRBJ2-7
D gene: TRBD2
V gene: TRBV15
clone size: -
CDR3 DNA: TGTGCCACCAGCCGGGGGACTAGGGGATACGAGCAGTACTTC
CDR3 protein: CATSRGTRGYEQYF

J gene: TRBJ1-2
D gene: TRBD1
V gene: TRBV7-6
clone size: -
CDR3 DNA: TGTGCCAGCAGCTTAGGGACAGGGGGCGATGGCTACACCTTC
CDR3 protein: CASSLGTGGDGYTF

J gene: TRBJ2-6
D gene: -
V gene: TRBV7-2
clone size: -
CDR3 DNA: TGTGCCAGCAGCCAGACACTCTCTGGGGCCAACGTCCTGACTTTC
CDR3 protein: CASSQTLSGANVLTF

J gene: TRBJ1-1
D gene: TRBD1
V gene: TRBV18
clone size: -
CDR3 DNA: TGTGCCAGCTCCGCGACAGGGAGTACTGAAGCTTTCTTT
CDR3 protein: CASSATGSTEAFF

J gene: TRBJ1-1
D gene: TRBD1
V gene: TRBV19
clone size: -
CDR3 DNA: TGTGCCAGTAGTATGGGGACAGGGTACACTGAAGCTTTCTTT
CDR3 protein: CASSMGTGYTEAFF

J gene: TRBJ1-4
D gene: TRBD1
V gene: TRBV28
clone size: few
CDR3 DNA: TGTGCCAGCCAGCAGGGGGCAGCGACTAATGAAAAACTGTTTTTT
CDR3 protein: CASQQGAATNEKLFF

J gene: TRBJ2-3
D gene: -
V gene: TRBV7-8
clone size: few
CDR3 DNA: TGTGCCAGCAGCTTAAATGAGAACACAGATACGCAGTATTTT
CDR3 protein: CASSLNENTDTQYF

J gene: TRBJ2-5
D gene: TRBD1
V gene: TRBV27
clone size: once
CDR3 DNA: TGTGCCAGCAGTTCCCTAGGGGGCTCCATCCAAGAGACCCAGTACTTC
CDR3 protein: CASSSLGGSIQETQYF

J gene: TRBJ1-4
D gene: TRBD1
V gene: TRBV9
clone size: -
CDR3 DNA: TGTGCCAGCAGCGTAGGACAGGGTGCTGAAAAACTGTTTTTT
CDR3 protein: CASSVGQGAEKLFF

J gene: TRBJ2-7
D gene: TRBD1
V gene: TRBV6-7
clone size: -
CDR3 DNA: TGTGCCAGCAGTTCCGGGCCGGGACAGGGGGCCGAGCAGTACTTC
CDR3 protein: CASSSGPGQGAEQYF

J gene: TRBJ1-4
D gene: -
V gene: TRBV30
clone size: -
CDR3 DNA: TGTGCCTGGAGTGGTGCGGGGGGCGTTGAAAAACTGTTTTTT
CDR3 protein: CAWSGAGGVEKLFF

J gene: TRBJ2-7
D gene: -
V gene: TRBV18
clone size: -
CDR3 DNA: TGTGCCAGCTCTCCCGATAGCGAAAGCTACGAGCAGTACTTC
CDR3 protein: CASSPDSESYEQYF

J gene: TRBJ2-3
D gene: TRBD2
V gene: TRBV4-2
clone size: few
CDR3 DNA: TGTGCCAGCAGCCAGGCCGGGACTAGCGTCACAGATACGCAGTATTTT
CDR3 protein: CASSQAGTSVTDTQYF

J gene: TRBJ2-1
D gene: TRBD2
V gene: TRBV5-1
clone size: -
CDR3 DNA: TGCGCCAGCAGCTTGTTTAGCGGGAGGGACAATGAGCAGTTCTTC
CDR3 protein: CASSLFSGRDNEQFF

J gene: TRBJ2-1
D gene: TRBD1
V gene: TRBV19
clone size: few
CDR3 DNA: TGTGCCACCGCCGATACGGGACAGAGAAATGAGCAGTTCTTC
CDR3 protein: CATADTGQRNEQFF

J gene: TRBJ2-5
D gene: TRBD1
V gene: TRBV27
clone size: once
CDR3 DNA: TGTGCCAGCAGACGCCCGACAGGGGGAGAGACCCAGTACTTC
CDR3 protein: CASRRPTGGETQYF

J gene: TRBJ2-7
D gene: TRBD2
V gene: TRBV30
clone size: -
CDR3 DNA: TGTGCCTGGAGAAGACTAGCGGGATCCTACGAGCAGTACTTC
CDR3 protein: CAWRRLAGSYEQYF

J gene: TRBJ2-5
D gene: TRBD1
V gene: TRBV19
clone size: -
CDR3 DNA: TGTGCCAGTAGTAGTGGGACAGAAGAGACCCAGTACTTC
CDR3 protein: CASSSGTEETQYF

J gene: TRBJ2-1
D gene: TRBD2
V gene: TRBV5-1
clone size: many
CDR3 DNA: TGCGCCAGCAGTTCGGGACTAGCGGGATACAATGAGCAGTTCTTC
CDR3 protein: CASSSGLAGYNEQFF

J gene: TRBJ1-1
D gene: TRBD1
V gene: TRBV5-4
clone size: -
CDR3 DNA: TGTGCCAGCAGCCGGGACAGGAACACTGAAGCTTTCTTT
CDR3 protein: CASSRDRNTEAFF

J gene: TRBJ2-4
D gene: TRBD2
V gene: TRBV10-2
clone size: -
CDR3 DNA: TGCGCCAGCAGTGGGGACGGGAGGGCCAAAAACATTCAGTACTTC
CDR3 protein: CASSGDGRAKNIQYF

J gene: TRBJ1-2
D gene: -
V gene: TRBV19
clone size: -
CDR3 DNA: TGTGCCTCGATGCCCAGGGTCGGGGGCTACACCTTC
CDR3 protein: CASMPRVGGYTF

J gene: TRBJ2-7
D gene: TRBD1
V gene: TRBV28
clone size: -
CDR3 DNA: TGTGCCAGCGGACAGGGATCCCGCGAGCAGTACTTC
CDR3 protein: CASGQGSREQYF

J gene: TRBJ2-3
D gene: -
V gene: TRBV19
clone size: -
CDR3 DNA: TGTGCCAGTAGTATAGGGCCGGGATCGCCGCGCACAGATACGCAGTATTTT
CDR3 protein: CASSIGPGSPRTDTQYF

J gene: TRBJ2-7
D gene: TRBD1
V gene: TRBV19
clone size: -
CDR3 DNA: TGTGCCAGTAGTGGGGACAGACTCTACGAGCAGTACTTC
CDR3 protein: CASSGDRLYEQYF

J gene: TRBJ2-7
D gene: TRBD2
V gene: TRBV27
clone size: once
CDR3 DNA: TGTGCCAGCAGCGTCTCGCGGGAGGTGAACGAGCAGTACTTC
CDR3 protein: CASSVSREVNEQYF

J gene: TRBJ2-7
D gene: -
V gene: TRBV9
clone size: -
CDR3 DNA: TGTGCCAGCAGCCCCCCAGCCAGGGCTGGCGAGCAGTACTTC
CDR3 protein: CASSPPARAGEQYF

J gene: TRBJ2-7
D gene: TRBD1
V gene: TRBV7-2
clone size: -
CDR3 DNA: TGTGCCAGCAGCATAGGACAGGGTCCCTACGAGCAGTACTTC
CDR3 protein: CASSIGQGPYEQYF

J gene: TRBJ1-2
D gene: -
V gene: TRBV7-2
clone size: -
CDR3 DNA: TGTGCCAGCAGCTTAGGAGCAGGGATTAACTATGGCTACACCTTC
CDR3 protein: CASSLGAGINYGYTF

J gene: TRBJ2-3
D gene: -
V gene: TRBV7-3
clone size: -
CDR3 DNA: TGTGCCAGCAGCTTACAGAAGTACACAGATACGCAGTATTTT
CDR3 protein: CASSLQKYTDTQYF

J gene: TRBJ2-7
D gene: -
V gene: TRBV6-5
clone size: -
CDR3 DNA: TGTGCCAGCAGTTACTGGGCTAGCGAGGCCTACGAGCAGTACTTC
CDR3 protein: CASSYWASEAYEQYF

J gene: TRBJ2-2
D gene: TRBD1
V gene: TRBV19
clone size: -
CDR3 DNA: TGTGCCAGTAGTATTAAAGACAGGGACACCGGGGAGCTGTTTTTT
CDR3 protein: CASSIKDRDTGELFF

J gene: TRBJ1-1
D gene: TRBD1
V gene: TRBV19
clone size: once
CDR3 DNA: TGTGCCAGTAGTATTGACAGGGACACTGAAGCTTTCTTT
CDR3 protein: CASSIDRDTEAFF

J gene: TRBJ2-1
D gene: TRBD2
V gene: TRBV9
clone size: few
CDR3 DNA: TGTGCCAGCAGCGTAGGTCTTAGCGGGAGTTACAATGAGCAGTTCTTC
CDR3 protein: CASSVGLSGSYNEQFF

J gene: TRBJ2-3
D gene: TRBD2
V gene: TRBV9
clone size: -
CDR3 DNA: TGTGCCAGCAGCGTAGAGGGACTAGCGGGACATAGCACAGATACGCAGTATTTT
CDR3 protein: CASSVEGLAGHSTDTQYF